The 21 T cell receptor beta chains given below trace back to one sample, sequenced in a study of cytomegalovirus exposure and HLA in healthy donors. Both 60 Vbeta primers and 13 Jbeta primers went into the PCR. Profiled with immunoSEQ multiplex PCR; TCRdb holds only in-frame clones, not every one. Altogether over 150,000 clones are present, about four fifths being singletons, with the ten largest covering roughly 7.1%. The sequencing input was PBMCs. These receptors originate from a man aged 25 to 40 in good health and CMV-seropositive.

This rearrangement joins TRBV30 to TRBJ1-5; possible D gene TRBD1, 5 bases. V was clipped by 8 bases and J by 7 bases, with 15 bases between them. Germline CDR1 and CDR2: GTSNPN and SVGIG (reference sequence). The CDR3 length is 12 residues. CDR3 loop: CAGSGSGQPQHF. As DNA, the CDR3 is TGTGCCGGCTCAGGGTCAGGACAGCCCCAGCATTTT.

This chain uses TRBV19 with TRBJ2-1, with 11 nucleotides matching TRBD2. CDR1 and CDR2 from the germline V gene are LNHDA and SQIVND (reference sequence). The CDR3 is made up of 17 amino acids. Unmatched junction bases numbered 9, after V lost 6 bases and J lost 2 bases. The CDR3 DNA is TGTGCCAGTAGCAATTTCCTAGCGGGAGGCCCCTACAATGAGCAGTTCTTC. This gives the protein CASSNFLAGGPYNEQFF.

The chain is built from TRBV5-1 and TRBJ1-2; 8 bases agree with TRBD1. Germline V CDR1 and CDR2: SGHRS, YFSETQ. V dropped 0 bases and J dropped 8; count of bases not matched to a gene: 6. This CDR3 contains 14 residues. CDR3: CASSLGQGAGGYTF. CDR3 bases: TGCGCCAGCAGCTTGGGTCAGGGGGCGGGAGGCTACACCTTC.

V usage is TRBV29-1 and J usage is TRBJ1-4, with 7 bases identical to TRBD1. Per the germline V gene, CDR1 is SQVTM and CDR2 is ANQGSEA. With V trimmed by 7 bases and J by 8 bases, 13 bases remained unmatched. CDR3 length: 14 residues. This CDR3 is CSAGRQGTTEKLFF. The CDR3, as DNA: TGCAGCGCTGGGCGACAGGGAACGACGGAAAAACTGTTTTTT.

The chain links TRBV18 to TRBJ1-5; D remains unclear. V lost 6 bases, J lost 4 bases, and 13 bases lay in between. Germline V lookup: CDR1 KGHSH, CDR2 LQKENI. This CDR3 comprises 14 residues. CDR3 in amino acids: CASSSGLTNQPQHF. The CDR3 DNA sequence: TGTGCCAGCTCCTCCGGACTTACGAATCAGCCCCAGCATTTT.

The CDR3 sequence: CASSDWDSRGTDTQYF. CDR3 sequence (DNA): TGCGCCAGCAGTGATTGGGACAGCCGAGGGACAGATACGCAGTATTTT. This chain joins TRBV10-1 and TRBJ2-3; 7 nucleotides align to TRBD1. The CDR3 sequence is 16 residues long. V was clipped by 3 bases and J by 3 bases; unmatched bases: 9. CDR1 is WNHNN, CDR2 SYGVQD, per germline (reference sequence).

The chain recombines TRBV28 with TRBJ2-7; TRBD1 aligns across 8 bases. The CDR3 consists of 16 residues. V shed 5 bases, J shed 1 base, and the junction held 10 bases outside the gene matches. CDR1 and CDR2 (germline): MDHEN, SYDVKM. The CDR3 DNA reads TGTGCCAGCAGTCCAGGGGGCCATTCTGGATCCTACGAGCAGTACTTC. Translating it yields CASSPGGHSGSYEQYF.

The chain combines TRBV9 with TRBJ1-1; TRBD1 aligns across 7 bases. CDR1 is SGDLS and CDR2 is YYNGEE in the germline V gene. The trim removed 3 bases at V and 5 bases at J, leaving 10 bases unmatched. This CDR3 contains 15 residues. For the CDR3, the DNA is TGTGCCAGCAGCGCAGGAGGGACAGATAGGACTGAAGCTTTCTTT. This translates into CASSAGGTDRTEAFF. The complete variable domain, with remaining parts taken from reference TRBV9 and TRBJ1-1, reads DSGVTQTPKHLITATGQRVTLRCSPRSGDLSVYWYQQSLDQGLQFLIQYYNGEERAKGNILERFSAQQFPDLHSELNLSSLELGDSALYFCASSAGGTDRTEAFFGQGTRLTVV.

The CDR3 sequence: CASSARGSSGNTIYF. The CDR3 region has the DNA TGTGCCAGCAGCGCACGGGGAAGCTCTGGAAACACCATATATTTT. V and J are TRBV9 and TRBJ1-3; D gene unclear. There are 15 residues in the CDR3. Trimming took 3 bases from V and 0 from J, leaving 10 bases between them. The germline V gene has CDR1 SGDLS and CDR2 YYNGEE.

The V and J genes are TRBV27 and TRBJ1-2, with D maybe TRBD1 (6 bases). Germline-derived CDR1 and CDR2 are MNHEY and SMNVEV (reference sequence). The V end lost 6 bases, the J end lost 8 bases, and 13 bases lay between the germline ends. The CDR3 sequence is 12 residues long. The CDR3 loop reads CASSSPGEGYTF. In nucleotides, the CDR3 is TGTGCCAGCAGCTCTCCAGGGGAAGGCTACACCTTC.

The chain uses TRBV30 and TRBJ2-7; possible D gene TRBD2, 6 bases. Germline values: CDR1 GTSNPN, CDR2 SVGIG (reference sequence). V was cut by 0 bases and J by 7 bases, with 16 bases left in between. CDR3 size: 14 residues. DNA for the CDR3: TGTGCCTGGAGTGTACGGCGGGAAATGGGGGAGCAGTACTTC. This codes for CAWSVRREMGEQYF.

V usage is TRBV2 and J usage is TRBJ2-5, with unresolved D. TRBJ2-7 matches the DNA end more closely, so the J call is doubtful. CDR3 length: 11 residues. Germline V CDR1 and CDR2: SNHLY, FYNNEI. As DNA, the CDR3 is TGTGCCAGCCTTGAAGCCTACGAGCAGTACTTC. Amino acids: CASLEAYEQYF.

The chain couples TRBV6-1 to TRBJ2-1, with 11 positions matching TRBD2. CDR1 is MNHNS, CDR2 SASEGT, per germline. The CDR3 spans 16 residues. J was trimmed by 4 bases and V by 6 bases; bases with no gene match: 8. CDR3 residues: CASRETGLAEYNEQFF. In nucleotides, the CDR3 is TGTGCCAGCAGGGAAACGGGACTAGCGGAGTACAATGAGCAGTTCTTC.

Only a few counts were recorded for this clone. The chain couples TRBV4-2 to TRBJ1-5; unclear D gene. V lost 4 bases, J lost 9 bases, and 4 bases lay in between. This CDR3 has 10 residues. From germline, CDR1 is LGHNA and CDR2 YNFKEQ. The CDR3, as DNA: TGTGCCAGCAGCCCTCGGCCCCAGCATTTT. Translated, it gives CASSPRPQHF.

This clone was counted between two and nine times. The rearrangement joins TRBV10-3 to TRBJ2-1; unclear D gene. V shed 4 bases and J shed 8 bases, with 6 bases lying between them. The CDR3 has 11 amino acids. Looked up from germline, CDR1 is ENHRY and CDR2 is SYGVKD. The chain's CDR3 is CAISGGDEQFF. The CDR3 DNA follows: TGTGCCATCAGTGGCGGAGATGAGCAGTTCTTC.

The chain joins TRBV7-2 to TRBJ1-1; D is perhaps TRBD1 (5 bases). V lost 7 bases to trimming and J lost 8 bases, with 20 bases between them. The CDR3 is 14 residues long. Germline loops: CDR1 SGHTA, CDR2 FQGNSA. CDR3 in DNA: TGTGCCAGCAACCTAGGGGAGGGTAACGGCGAAGCTTTCTTT. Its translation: CASNLGEGNGEAFF. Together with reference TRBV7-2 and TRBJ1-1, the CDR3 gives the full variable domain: GAGVSQSPSNKVTEKGKDVELRCDPISGHTALYWYRQSLGQGLEFLIYFQGNSAPDKSGLPSDRFSAERTGGSVSTLTIQRTQQEDSAVYLCASNLGEGNGEAFFGQGTRLTVV.

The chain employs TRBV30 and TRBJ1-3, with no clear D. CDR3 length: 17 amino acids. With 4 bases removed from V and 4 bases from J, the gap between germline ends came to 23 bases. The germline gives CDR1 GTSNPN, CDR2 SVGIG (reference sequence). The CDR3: CAWINRRFPSTGNTIYF. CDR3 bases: TGTGCCTGGATTAACCGACGCTTTCCTAGCACCGGAAACACCATATATTTT.

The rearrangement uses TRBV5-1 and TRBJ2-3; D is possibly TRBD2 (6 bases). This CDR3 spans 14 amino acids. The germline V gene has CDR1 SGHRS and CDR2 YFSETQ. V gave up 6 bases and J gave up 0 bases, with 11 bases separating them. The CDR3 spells CASKEGTSTDTQYF. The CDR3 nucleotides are TGCGCCAGCAAGGAGGGCACAAGCACAGATACGCAGTATTTT.

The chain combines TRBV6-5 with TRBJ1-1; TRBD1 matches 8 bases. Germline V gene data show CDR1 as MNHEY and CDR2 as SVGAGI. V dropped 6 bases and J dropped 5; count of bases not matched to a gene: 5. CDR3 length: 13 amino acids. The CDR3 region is CASRGQGGTEAFF. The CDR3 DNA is TGTGCCAGCAGAGGACAGGGTGGGACTGAAGCTTTCTTT.

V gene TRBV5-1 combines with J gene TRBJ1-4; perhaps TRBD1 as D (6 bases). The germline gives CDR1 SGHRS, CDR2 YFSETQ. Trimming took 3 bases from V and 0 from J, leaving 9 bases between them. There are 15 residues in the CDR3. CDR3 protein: CASSWGPSTNEKLFF. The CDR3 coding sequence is TGCGCCAGCAGCTGGGGGCCGTCAACTAATGAAAAACTGTTTTTT.

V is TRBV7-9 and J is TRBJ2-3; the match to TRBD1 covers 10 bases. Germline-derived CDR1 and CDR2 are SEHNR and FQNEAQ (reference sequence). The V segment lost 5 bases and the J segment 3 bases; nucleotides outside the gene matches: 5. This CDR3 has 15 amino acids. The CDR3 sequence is CASSEGDRGTDTQYF. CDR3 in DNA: TGTGCCAGCAGCGAGGGGGACAGGGGAACAGATACGCAGTATTTT.